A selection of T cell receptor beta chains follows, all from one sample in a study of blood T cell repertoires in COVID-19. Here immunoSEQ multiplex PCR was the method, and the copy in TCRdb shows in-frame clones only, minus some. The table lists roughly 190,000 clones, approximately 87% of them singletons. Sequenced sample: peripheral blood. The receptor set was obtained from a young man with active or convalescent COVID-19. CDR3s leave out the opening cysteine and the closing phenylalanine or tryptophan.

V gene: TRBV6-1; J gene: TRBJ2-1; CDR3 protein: ASSEQGGGILSNNEQF
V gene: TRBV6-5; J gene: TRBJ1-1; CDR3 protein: ASSLQGGLNTEAF
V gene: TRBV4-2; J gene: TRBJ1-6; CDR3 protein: ASSQDVSWGTSYSPLH
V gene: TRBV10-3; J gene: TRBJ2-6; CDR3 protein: AISESDRAGANVLT
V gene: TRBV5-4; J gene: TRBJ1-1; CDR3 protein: ASSLESVNTEAF
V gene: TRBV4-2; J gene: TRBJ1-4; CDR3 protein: ASSQGGQGGATNEKLF
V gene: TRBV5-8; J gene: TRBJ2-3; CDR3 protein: ASSQGTGGTDTQY
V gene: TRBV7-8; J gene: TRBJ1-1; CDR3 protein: ASSRGPDTEAF
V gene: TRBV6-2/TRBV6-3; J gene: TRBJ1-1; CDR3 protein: ASSYRTNTEAF
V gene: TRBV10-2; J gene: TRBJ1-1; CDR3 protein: ASNESGGRTEAF
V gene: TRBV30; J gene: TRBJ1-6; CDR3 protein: AWSRTGSSYNSPLH
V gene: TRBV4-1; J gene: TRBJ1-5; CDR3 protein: ASSLQGSNQPQH
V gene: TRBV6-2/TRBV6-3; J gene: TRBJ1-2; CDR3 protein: ASSLDATNYGYT
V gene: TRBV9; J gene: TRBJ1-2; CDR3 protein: ASSGGTAVTIYGYT
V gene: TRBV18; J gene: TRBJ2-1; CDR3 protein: ASSPFTGAYNEQF
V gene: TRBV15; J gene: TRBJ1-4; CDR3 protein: ATSRVWDSPNEKLF
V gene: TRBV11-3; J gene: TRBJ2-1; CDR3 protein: ASRRSGIGNEQF
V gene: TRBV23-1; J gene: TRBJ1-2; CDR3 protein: AERREDGYT